These 32 T cell receptor beta chains originate from one sample sequenced in a study of cytomegalovirus exposure and HLA in healthy donors (dated by TCRdb to the late 2010s). Libraries came from the immunoSEQ multiplex PCR assay. The multiplex PCR relied on a mix of 60 forward primers for TCR Vbeta segments and 13 reverse primers for TCR Jbeta segments. The table comes from immuneACCESS by way of TCRdb, which keeps in-frame sequences with V and J called. Part of the clones is missing from these tables; in studies checked, under half for an unresolved V gene and the rest for unknown reasons. In this sample the table shows fewer than 100,000 clones, roughly 80% of which occur a single time. The ten largest clones represent approximately 3.5% of the sample. Material for sequencing was PBMCs. The receptors were sampled from a man aged 40-49 years in good health and CMV-seronegative.

The V and J genes are TRBV5-1 and TRBJ2-7; the match to TRBD1 covers 7 bases. There are 15 residues in the CDR3. Trimming took 0 bases from V and 2 from J; bases not matched to a gene: 5. CDR1 and CDR2 from the germline V gene are SGHRS and YFSETQ. CDR3 region: CASSLATGRTYEQYF. Here the CDR3 DNA reads TGCGCCAGCAGCTTGGCGACAGGGAGAACCTACGAGCAGTACTTC.

This clone was observed a few times. The rearrangement joins TRBV18 to TRBJ1-1; D unresolved. V lost 2 bases and J lost 1, with 8 bases in between. The CDR3 contains 14 residues. CDR1 is KGHSH, CDR2 LQKENI, per germline. This chain's CDR3 is CASSPEQSNTEAFF. The DNA for the CDR3 is TGTGCCAGCTCACCAGAACAGTCGAACACTGAAGCTTTCTTT.

This clone was found once. CDR3 nucleotides: TGTGCCAGCAGCTCGGGACAGGGGGGCTACGAGCAGTACTTC. It specifies CASSSGQGGYEQYF. The chain has TRBV5-5 and TRBJ2-7; TRBD1 matches at 11 bases. The CDR3 consists of 14 residues. Trimming cost V 3 bases and J 3 bases; bases outside gene matches: 2. In germline, CDR1 is SGHKS, CDR2 YYEKEE (reference sequence). The entire variable domain, with the rest obtained from reference TRBV5-5 and TRBJ2-7, is as follows: DAGVTQSPTHLIKTRGQQVTLRCSPISGHKSVSWYQQVLGQGPQFIFQYYEKEERGRGNFPDRFSARQFPNYSSELNVNALLLGDSALYLCASSSGQGGYEQYFGPGTRLTVT.

This chain uses TRBV11-2 with TRBJ2-6; D is undetermined. Germline V CDR1 and CDR2: SGHAT, FQNNGV. This CDR3 spans 17 amino acids. Deletions cut 1 base from V and 0 bases from J, with 10 bases between. CDR3 in DNA: TGTGCCAGCAGCTTAGGTTACAGATTCTCTGGGGCCAACGTCCTGACTTTC. Translated, it gives CASSLGYRFSGANVLTF.

The chain uses TRBV7-9 and TRBJ2-4, with a weak D call TRBD2 (5 bases). V was clipped by 0 bases and J by 14 bases, with 11 bases between them. CDR3 length: 12 residues. The germline V gene encodes CDR1 SEHNR and CDR2 FQNEAQ (reference sequence). CDR3 residues: CASSLASGREYF. DNA for the CDR3: TGTGCCAGCAGCTTAGCTTCCGGGCGGGAGTACTTC.

This chain joins TRBV7-2 and TRBJ1-2; 10 bases line up with TRBD1. There are 16 residues in the CDR3. Trimming removed 2 bases from V and 6 bases from J; junction bases left unmatched: 9. CDR1 is SGHTA, CDR2 FQGNSA, per germline. CDR3 nucleotides: TGTGCCAGCAGCTTATATGGGGGACAGGGGTTTAATGGCTACACCTTC. This gives the protein CASSLYGGQGFNGYTF.

The chain combines TRBV11-3 with TRBJ2-2; possible D gene TRBD2, 5 bases. This CDR3 contains 17 residues. Trimming took off 1 base at V and 1 base at J, with 13 bases between the two ends. Germline V CDR1 and CDR2: SGHNT, YENEEA. The CDR3 spells CASSLAGGGGNTGELFF. The CDR3, as DNA: TGTGCCAGCAGCTTAGCTGGAGGAGGCGGGAACACCGGGGAGCTGTTTTTT.

A single count supports this clone. The chain combines TRBV6-5 with TRBJ2-7; 7 bases map to TRBD1. The junction had 5 bases not matched to a gene; V was cut back by 1 base and J by 2 bases. Germline CDR1 and CDR2: MNHEY and SVGAGI. The CDR3 spans 15 residues. The CDR3 protein is CASSYFAGGPYEQYF. The DNA for the CDR3 is TGTGCCAGCAGTTACTTTGCAGGGGGACCCTACGAGCAGTACTTC.

Turning to this clone: Other DNA sequences in the sample encode the same CDR3. This rearrangement joins TRBV7-3 to TRBJ2-3; TRBD2 matches at 7 bases. This CDR3 has 14 amino acids. Germline-derived CDR1 and CDR2 are SGHTA and FQGTGA. With 1 base clipped from V and 5 bases from J, the junction kept 3 bases outside the gene matches. In DNA form, the CDR3 reads TGTGCCAGCAGCTTAATGGGCGGGGGAGATACGCAGTATTTT. Protein product: CASSLMGGGDTQYF.

The chain combines TRBV5-6 with TRBJ1-2; D may be TRBD1 (5 bases). The germline CDR1 and CDR2 sequences are SGHDT and YYEEEE. Between the trimmed V and J ends, which lost 1 base and 8 bases, there was a span of 15 bases. The CDR3 contains 14 residues. The CDR3 DNA reads TGTGCCAGCAGCTTGTATGGAGGGGCGGGGGGCTACACCTTC. Amino acid sequence: CASSLYGGAGGYTF.

This clone has a handful of counts. V gene TRBV10-1 combines with J gene TRBJ2-1; 8 nucleotides agree with TRBD2. Germline assignment: CDR1 WNHNN and CDR2 SYGVQD (reference sequence). CDR3 size: 19 residues. The V segment lost 4 bases and the J segment 5 bases; nucleotides outside the gene matches: 19. The CDR3 DNA reads as TGCGCCAGCAGTGGCCACCTGATCGGTAGCGGGGCATTCGACAATGAGCAGTTCTTC. Protein: CASSGHLIGSGAFDNEQFF.

The chain recombines TRBV19 with TRBJ2-5; maybe TRBD1 (5 bases). V lost 5 bases, J lost 3 bases, and 13 bases lay in between. CDR3 length: 14 residues. In germline, CDR1 is LNHDA, CDR2 SQIVND (reference sequence). As DNA, the CDR3 is TGTGCCAGTAGTTCCCCGGGCAGGGAAGAGACCCAGTACTTC. Translating gives CASSSPGREETQYF.

This clone was found a few times. The chain uses TRBV30 and TRBJ1-1, with 7 bases lining up with TRBD1. CDR3 length equals 14 residues. The V segment lost 3 bases and the J segment 0 bases; nucleotides outside the gene matches: 4. Germline-derived CDR1 and CDR2 are GTSNPN and SVGIG (reference sequence). CDR3 in DNA: TGTGCCTGGAGGACAGGGTACCTGAACACTGAAGCTTTCTTT. It specifies CAWRTGYLNTEAFF.

This clone was seen only once. The chain links TRBV7-9 to TRBJ2-3; 7 bases map to TRBD1. The CDR3 has 16 residues. J gave up 0 bases and V 4 bases, and 7 bases lay outside the gene matches. Germline loops: CDR1 SEHNR, CDR2 FQNEAQ (reference sequence). CDR3 amino acids: CASSYWGTASTDTQYF. In DNA form, the CDR3 reads TGTGCCAGCAGCTATTGGGGGACAGCCAGCACAGATACGCAGTATTTT.

Points on this clone: The identical CDR3 is also encoded by other nucleotide sequences in the sample. The chain joins TRBV6-1 to TRBJ2-3; 10 nucleotides agree with TRBD2. J lost 4 bases, V lost 2 bases, and 0 bases had no gene match. The CDR3 sequence is 14 residues long. Per germline, CDR1 MNHNS and CDR2 SASEGT. This CDR3 is CASSELAGADTQYF. The CDR3 nucleotides are TGTGCCAGCAGTGAACTAGCGGGAGCAGATACGCAGTATTTT.

J is TRBJ2-5 and V is TRBV5-1; a possible D gene is TRBD2 (6 bases). The CDR3 has 16 residues. Deletions cut 4 bases from V and 1 base from J, with 17 bases between. Germline values: CDR1 SGHRS, CDR2 YFSETQ. The CDR3 sequence: CASSPTDYRLQETQYF. CDR3 in DNA: TGCGCCAGCAGCCCAACGGACTACCGCCTCCAAGAGACCCAGTACTTC.

This chain connects TRBV7-9 to TRBJ1-1; a possible D gene is TRBD1 (6 bases). V lost 5 bases, J lost 8 bases, and 18 bases lay in between. The CDR3 covers 14 residues. CDR1 is SEHNR and CDR2 is FQNEAQ in the germline V gene (reference sequence). CDR3 protein: CASSPSPGAGEAFF. DNA for the CDR3: TGTGCCAGCAGCCCGTCACCAGGGGCAGGAGAAGCTTTCTTT.

The chain uses TRBV6-5 and TRBJ2-7; D might be TRBD2 (5 bases). Germline CDR1 and CDR2: MNHEY and SVGAGI. Trimming took off 6 bases at V and 3 bases at J, with 9 bases between the two ends. The CDR3 sequence is 12 residues long. The CDR3 DNA reads TGTGCCAGCAGCTACGAGGGCTACGAGCAGTACTTC. As protein: CASSYEGYEQYF.

This clone has more than one count but fewer than ten. The chain is built from TRBV6-1 and TRBJ2-5; D ambiguous. The J call is uncertain, as TRBJ2-7 better fits the DNA end. CDR1 is MNHNS, CDR2 SASEGT, per germline. This CDR3 contains 14 residues. The CDR3 DNA reads as TGTGCCAGCAGTGAAGAAGCAGGCCCCTACGAGCAGTACTTC. The encoded protein is CASSEEAGPYEQYF.

The V and J genes are TRBV6-5 and TRBJ2-7; D might be TRBD1 (6 bases). The J call may be in error: the DNA end matches TRBJ2-5 better. CDR1 and CDR2 (germline): MNHEY, SVGAGI. This CDR3 has 13 residues. For the CDR3, the DNA is TGTGCCAGCAGGAGACAGGACCAAGAGACCCAGTACTTC. Amino acid sequence: CASRRQDQETQYF.

The chain couples TRBV5-1 to TRBJ1-2; 7 bases match TRBD1. CDR3 length: 16 residues. Germline V gene lookup returns CDR1 SGHRS and CDR2 YFSETQ. V shed 7 bases, J shed 2 bases, and the junction held 14 bases outside the gene matches. The CDR3 sequence: CASSTGSMGWNYGYTF. The CDR3 DNA sequence: TGCGCCAGCTCGACAGGGTCAATGGGATGGAACTATGGCTACACCTTC.

V is TRBV7-9 and J is TRBJ2-1; 8 nucleotides align to TRBD1. In germline, CDR1 is SEHNR, CDR2 FQNEAQ (reference sequence). The ends lost 5 bases at V and 9 bases at J; junction bases unmatched: 6. The CDR3 covers 13 residues. CDR3: CASSTGQGGEQFF. DNA of the CDR3: TGTGCCAGCAGCACCGGACAGGGAGGTGAGCAGTTCTTC.

This chain links TRBV25-1 with TRBJ2-3, with D tentatively TRBD1 (6 bases). CDR1 is MGHDK and CDR2 is SYGVNS in the germline V gene. The CDR3 consists of 14 residues. Trimming removed 4 bases from V and 6 bases from J, with 14 bases in between. The CDR3 nucleotides are TGTGCCAGCAGTGGGATCAGGGGACCCGATACGCAGTATTTT. Amino acids: CASSGIRGPDTQYF.

The CDR3 sequence is CAGQDGGRETQYF. In DNA form, the CDR3 reads TGTGCCGGGCAGGACGGGGGTCGGGAGACCCAGTACTTC. The J gene is TRBJ2-5, the V gene TRBV28; D perhaps matches TRBD2 (6 bases). The CDR3 is 13 amino acids. Per the germline V gene, CDR1 is MDHEN and CDR2 is SYDVKM. Trimming removed 11 bases from V and 5 bases from J, with 18 bases in between.

The genes are TRBV4-2 and TRBJ1-2; 9 bases match TRBD1. The V segment lost 0 bases and the J segment 5 bases; nucleotides outside the gene matches: 4. This CDR3 region has 15 residues. The germline V gene has CDR1 LGHNA and CDR2 YNFKEQ. The CDR3 loop reads CASSQDKGQGYGYTF. The CDR3 region has the DNA TGTGCCAGCAGCCAAGATAAGGGACAGGGTTATGGCTACACCTTC.

For the CDR3, the DNA is TGTGCCAGCAGCCGCCCCGGACGGGGGGCTGGAAACACCATATATTTT. It encodes CASSRPGRGAGNTIYF. The chain has TRBV28 and TRBJ1-3; D is perhaps TRBD1 (5 bases). Germline-derived CDR1 and CDR2 are MDHEN and SYDVKM. CDR3 length equals 16 residues. Trimming removed 6 bases at V and 2 bases at J, with 17 bases between.

The chain carries TRBV29-1 and TRBJ2-2; weak D call: TRBD2 (5 bases). There are 14 residues in the CDR3. Germline V CDR1 and CDR2: SQVTM, ANQGSEA. The V and J ends lost 6 bases and 3 bases respectively, with 14 bases between them. The CDR3 protein is CSVRSGVDTGELFF. CDR3 nucleotides: TGCAGCGTCCGGTCCGGGGTAGACACCGGGGAGCTGTTTTTT.

The V call is TRBV2, the J call TRBJ2-3; 8 bases agree with TRBD1. The CDR3 totals 14 residues. The V gene's germline CDR1 is SNHLY and CDR2 FYNNEI. V trimming: 8 bases; J trimming: 2 bases; junction bases outside the gene matches: 6. The chain's CDR3 is CASPRGQLTDTQYF. The CDR3 coding sequence is TGTGCCAGCCCCAGGGGGCAGCTCACAGATACGCAGTATTTT.

The chain joins TRBV6-6 to TRBJ2-3; D may be TRBD2 (5 bases). V shed 5 bases and J shed 6 bases, with 15 bases lying between them. The length of the CDR3 is 14 residues. The V gene's germline CDR1 is MNHNY and CDR2 SVGAGI (reference sequence). The CDR3 spells CASSGERVDDTQYF. The CDR3 DNA reads TGTGCCAGCAGTGGGGAGCGTGTGGACGATACGCAGTATTTT.

V usage is TRBV27 and J usage is TRBJ1-6; 9 nucleotides line up with TRBD1. Trimming removed 6 bases from V and 10 bases from J; junction bases left unmatched: 10. Per germline, CDR1 MNHEY and CDR2 SMNVEV (reference sequence). CDR3 length: 15 amino acids. CDR3 amino acids: CASRTVITGGSPLHF. CDR3 nucleotides: TGTGCCAGCAGAACCGTTATTACAGGGGGCTCACCCCTCCACTTT.

The chain has TRBV6-4 and TRBJ2-1, with 7 nucleotides matching TRBD1. The trim removed 5 bases at V and 0 bases at J, leaving 4 bases unmatched. This CDR3 has 15 amino acids. Germline V CDR1 and CDR2: MRHNA, SNTAGT. In DNA form, the CDR3 reads TGTGCCAGCAGTCCTGCAGGGGGCTCCTACAATGAGCAGTTCTTC. It yields the protein CASSPAGGSYNEQFF.

The chain joins TRBV7-2 to TRBJ2-2; 10 bases are a match to TRBD2. The ends lost 0 bases at V and 7 bases at J; junction bases unmatched: 5. The CDR3 contains 16 residues. The germline gives CDR1 SGHTA, CDR2 FQGNSA. The CDR3 sequence is CASSLASSGRGGELFF. In DNA form, the CDR3 reads TGTGCCAGCAGCTTAGCTTCTAGCGGGAGAGGCGGGGAGCTGTTTTTT. Full variable domain (remainder filled in from reference TRBV7-2 and TRBJ2-2): GAGVSQSPSNKVTEKGKDVELRCDPISGHTALYWYRQSLGQGLEFLIYFQGNSAPDKSGLPSDRFSAERTGGSVSTLTIQRTQQEDSAVYLCASSLASSGRGGELFFGEGSRLTVL.